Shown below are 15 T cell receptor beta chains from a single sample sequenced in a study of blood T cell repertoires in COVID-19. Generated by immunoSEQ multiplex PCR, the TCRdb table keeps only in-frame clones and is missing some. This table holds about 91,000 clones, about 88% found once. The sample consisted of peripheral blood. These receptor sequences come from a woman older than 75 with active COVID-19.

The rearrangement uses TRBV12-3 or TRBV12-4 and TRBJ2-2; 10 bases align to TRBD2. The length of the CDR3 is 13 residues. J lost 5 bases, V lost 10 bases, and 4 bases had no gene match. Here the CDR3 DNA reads TGTGCCAATGGGGGACTAGCGACCGGGGAGCTGTTTTTT. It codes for CANGGLATGELFF.

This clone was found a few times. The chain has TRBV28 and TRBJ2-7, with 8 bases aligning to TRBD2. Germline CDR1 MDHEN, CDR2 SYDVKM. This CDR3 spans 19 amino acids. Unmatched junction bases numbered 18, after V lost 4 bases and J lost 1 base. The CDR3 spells CASSSPDGDSGTLSYEQYF. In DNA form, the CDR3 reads TGTGCCAGCAGTTCCCCCGACGGTGATAGCGGGACGCTTTCCTACGAGCAGTACTTC.

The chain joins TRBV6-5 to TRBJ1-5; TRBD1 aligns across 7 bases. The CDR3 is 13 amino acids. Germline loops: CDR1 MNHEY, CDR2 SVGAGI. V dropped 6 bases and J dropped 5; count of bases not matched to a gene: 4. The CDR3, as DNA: TGTGCCAGCAGGGTTGGGACAGATCAGCCCCAGCATTTT. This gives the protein CASRVGTDQPQHF.

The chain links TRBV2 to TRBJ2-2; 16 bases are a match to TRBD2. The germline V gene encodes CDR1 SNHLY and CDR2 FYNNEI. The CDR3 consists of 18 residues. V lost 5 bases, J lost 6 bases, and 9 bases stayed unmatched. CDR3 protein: CASSPPGLAGGVSGELFF. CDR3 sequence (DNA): TGTGCCAGCAGTCCCCCGGGACTAGCGGGAGGGGTGTCCGGGGAGCTGTTTTTT.

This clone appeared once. CDR3 sequence: CASSRSSSRTSMDEQFF. The CDR3 nucleotides read TGTGCCAGCAGCCGCTCGTCTTCCCGGACTAGTATGGATGAGCAGTTCTTC. This chain joins TRBV7-9 and TRBJ2-1, with 7 bases that match TRBD2. The ends lost 5 bases at V and 8 bases at J; junction bases unmatched: 18. There are 17 residues in the CDR3. CDR1 is SEHNR and CDR2 is FQNEAQ in the germline V gene (reference sequence).

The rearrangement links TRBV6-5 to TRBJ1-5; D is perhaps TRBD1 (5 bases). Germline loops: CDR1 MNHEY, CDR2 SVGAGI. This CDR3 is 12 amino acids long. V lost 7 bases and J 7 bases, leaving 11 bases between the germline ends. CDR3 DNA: TGTGCCAGCAACCAGGGCCGACAGCCCCAGCATTTT. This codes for CASNQGRQPQHF.

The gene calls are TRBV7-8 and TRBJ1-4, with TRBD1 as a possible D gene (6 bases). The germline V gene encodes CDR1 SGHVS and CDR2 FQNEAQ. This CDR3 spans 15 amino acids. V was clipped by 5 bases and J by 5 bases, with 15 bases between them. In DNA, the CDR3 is TGTGCCAGCAGCCCCACAGGGATGCAAAATGAAAAACTGTTTTTT. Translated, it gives CASSPTGMQNEKLFF.

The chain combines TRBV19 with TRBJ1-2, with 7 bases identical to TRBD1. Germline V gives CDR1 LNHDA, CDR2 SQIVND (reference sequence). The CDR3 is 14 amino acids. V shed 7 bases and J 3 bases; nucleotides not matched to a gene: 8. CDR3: CASTPRGSDYGYTF. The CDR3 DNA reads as TGTGCCAGTACCCCCAGGGGGTCGGACTATGGCTACACCTTC.

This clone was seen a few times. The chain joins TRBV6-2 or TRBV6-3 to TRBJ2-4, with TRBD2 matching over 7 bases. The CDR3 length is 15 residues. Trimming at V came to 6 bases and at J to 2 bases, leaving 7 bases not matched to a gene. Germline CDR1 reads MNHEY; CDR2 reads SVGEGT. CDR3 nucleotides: TGTGCCAGCAGCAAACTAGCGCCCACCAAAAACATTCAGTACTTC. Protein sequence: CASSKLAPTKNIQYF.

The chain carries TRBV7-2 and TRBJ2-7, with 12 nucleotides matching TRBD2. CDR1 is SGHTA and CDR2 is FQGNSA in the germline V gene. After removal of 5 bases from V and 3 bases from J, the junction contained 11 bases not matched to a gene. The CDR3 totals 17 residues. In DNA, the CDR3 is TGTGCCAGCAGCGGTCCTAGCGGGAGGGCTACCTACTACGAGCAGTACTTC. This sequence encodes CASSGPSGRATYYEQYF.

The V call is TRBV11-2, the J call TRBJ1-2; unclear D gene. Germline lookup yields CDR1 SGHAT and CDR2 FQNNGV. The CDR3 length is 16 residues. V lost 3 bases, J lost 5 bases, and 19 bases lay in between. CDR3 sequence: CASSFSSGPAGYGYTF. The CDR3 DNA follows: TGTGCCAGCAGCTTCTCCTCCGGGCCGGCGGGATATGGCTACACCTTC.

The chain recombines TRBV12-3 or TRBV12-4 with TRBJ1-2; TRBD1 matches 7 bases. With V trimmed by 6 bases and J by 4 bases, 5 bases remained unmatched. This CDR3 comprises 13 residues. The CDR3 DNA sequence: TGTGCCAGCAGCCTGAGGACAGGCTATGGCTACACCTTC. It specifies CASSLRTGYGYTF.

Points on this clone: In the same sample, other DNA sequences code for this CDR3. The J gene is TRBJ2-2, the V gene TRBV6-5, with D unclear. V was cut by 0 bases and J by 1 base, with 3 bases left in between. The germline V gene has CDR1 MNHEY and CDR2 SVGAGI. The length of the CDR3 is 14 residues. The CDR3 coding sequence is TGTGCCAGCAGTTACTCCAGGAACACCGGGGAGCTGTTTTTT. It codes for CASSYSRNTGELFF.

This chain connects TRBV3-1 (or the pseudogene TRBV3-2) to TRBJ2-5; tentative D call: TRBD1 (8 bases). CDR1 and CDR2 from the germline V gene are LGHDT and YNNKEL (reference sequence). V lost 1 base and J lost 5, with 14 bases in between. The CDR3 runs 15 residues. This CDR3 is CASSQVGQGGETQYF. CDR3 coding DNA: TGTGCCAGCAGCCAAGTCGGACAGGGAGGGGAGACCCAGTACTTC.

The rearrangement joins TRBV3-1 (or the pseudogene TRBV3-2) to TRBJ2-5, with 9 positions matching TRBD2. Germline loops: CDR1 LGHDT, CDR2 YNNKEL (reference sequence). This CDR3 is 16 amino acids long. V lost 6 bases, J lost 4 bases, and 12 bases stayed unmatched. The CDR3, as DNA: TGTGCCAGCAGGAGCGGGAGGTTTGGGTTGGGAGAGACCCAGTACTTC. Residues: CASRSGRFGLGETQYF.